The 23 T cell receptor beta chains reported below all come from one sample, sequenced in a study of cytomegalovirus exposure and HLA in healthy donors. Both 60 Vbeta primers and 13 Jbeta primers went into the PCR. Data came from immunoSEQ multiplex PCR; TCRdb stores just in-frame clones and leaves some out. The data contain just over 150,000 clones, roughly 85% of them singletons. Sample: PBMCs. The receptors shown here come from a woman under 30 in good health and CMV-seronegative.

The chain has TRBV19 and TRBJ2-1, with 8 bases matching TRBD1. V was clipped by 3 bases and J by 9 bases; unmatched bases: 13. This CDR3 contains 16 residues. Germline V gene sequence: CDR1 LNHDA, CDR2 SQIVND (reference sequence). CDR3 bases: TGTGCCAGTAGTATCTTCAGGGGGCGAGGGAGTCCTGAGCAGTTCTTC. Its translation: CASSIFRGRGSPEQFF. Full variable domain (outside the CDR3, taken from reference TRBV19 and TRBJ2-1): DGGITQSPKYLFRKEGQNVTLSCEQNLNHDAMYWYRQDPGQGLRLIYYSQIVNDFQKGDIAEGYSVSREKKESFPLTVTSAQKNPTAFYLCASSIFRGRGSPEQFFGPGTRLTVL.

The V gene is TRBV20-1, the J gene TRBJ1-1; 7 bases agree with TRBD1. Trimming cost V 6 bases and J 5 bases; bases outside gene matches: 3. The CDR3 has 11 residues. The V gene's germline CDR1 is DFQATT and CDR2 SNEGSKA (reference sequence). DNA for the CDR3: TGCAGTGCCCTCAGGGGGACTGAAGCTTTCTTT. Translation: CSALRGTEAFF.

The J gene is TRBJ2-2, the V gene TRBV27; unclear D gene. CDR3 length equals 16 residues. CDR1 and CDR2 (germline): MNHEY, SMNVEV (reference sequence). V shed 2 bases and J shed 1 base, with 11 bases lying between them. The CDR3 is CASSLLPRVNTGELFF. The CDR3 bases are TGTGCCAGCAGTTTACTCCCTCGAGTGAACACCGGGGAGCTGTTTTTT.

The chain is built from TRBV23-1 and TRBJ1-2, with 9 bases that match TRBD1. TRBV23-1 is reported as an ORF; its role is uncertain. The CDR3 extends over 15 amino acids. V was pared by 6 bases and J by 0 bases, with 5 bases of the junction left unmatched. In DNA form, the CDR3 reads TGCGCCAGCAGGAACAGGGGGCGGGCTAACTATGGCTACACCTTC. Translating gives CASRNRGRANYGYTF.

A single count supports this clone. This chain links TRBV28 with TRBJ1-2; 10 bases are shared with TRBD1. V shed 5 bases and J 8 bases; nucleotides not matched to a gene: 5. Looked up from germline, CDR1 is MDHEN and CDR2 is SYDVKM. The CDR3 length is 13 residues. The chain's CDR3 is CASSRQGARGYTF. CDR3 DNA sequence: TGTGCCAGCAGTAGACAGGGGGCAAGGGGCTACACCTTC.

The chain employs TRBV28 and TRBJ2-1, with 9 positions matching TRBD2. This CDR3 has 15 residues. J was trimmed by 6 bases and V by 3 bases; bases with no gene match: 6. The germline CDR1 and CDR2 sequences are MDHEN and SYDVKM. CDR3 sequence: CASSFGGGAVNEQFF. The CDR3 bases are TGTGCCAGCAGTTTCGGCGGGGGGGCCGTCAATGAGCAGTTCTTC.

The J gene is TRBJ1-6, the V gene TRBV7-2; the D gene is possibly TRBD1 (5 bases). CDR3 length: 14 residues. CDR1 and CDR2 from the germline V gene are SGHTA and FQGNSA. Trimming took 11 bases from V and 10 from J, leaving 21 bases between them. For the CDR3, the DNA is TGTGCCGTCCTAACGGGGGGTCATTCATCACCCCTCCACTTT. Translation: CAVLTGGHSSPLHF.

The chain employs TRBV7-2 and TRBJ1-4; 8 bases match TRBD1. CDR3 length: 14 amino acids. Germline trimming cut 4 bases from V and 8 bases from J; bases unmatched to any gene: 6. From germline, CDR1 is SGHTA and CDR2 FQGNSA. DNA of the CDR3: TGTGCCAGCAGCTCCGGGACAGGCTCGGAAAAACTGTTTTTT. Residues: CASSSGTGSEKLFF. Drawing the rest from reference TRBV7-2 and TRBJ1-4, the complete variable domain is GAGVSQSPSNKVTEKGKDVELRCDPISGHTALYWYRQSLGQGLEFLIYFQGNSAPDKSGLPSDRFSAERTGGSVSTLTIQRTQQEDSAVYLCASSSGTGSEKLFFGSGTQLSVL.

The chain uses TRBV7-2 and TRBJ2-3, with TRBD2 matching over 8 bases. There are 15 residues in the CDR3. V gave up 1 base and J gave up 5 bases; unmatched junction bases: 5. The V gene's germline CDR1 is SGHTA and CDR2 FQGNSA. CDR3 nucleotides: TGTGCCAGCAGCTTAGGACCGGCGGGGGGAGATACGCAGTATTTT. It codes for CASSLGPAGGDTQYF. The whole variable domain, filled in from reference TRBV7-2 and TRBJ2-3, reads GAGVSQSPSNKVTEKGKDVELRCDPISGHTALYWYRQSLGQGLEFLIYFQGNSAPDKSGLPSDRFSAERTGGSVSTLTIQRTQQEDSAVYLCASSLGPAGGDTQYFGPGTRLTVL.

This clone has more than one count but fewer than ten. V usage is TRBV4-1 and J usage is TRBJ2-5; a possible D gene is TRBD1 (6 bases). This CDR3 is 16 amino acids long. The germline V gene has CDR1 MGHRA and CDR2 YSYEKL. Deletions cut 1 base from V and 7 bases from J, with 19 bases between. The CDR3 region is CASSQAGAGAMGTQYF. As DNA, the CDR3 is TGCGCCAGCAGCCAAGCAGGGGCAGGGGCCATGGGGACCCAGTACTTC.

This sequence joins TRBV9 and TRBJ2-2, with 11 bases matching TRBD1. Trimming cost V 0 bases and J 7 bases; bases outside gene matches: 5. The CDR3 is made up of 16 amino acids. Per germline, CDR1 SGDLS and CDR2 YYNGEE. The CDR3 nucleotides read TGTGCCAGCAGCGTAGTGGACAGGGGGCGAATCGGGGAGCTGTTTTTT. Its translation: CASSVVDRGRIGELFF.

This CDR3 is CASSPGQNYGYTF. CDR3 nucleotides: TGTGCCAGCTCACCGGGACAAAACTATGGCTACACCTTC. J is TRBJ1-2 and V is TRBV18; D is perhaps TRBD1 (6 bases). Germline CDR1 and CDR2: KGHSH and LQKENI. The CDR3 is made up of 13 amino acids. The germline V and J ends were trimmed by 3 bases and 2 bases, with 7 bases remaining between them.

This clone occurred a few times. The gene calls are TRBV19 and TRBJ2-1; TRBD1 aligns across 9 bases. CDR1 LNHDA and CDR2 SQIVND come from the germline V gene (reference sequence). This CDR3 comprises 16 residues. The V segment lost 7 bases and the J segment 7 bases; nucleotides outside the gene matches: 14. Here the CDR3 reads CASTGRGQGVLNEQFF. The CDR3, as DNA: TGTGCCAGTACCGGACGGGGACAGGGTGTTTTGAATGAGCAGTTCTTC.

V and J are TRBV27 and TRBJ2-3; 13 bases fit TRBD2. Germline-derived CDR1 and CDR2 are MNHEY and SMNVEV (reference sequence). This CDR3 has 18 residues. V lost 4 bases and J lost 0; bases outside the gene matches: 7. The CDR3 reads CASSSRTSGGPSTDTQYF. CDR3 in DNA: TGTGCCAGCAGTTCAAGGACTAGCGGGGGCCCAAGCACAGATACGCAGTATTTT.

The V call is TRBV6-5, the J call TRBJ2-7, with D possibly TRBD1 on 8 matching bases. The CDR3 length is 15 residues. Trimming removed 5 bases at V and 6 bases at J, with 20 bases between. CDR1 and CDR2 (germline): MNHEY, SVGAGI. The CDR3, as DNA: TGTGCCAGCAGTAGGGGGGGACAGGCGGCTCCCGAGCAGTACTTC. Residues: CASSRGGQAAPEQYF.

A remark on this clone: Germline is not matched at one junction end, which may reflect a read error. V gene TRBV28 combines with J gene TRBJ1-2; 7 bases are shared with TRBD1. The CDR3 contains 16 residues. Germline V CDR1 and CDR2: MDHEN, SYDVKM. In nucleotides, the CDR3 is TGTGCCAGCGGTTTCTTGGAGACAGGGAACACCTATGGCTACACCTTC. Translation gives CASGFLETGNTYGYTF.

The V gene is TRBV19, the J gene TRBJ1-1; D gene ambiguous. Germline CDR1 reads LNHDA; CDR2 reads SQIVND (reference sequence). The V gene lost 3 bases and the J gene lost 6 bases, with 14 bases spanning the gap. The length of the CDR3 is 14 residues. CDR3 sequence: CASSIGDMSAEAFF. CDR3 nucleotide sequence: TGTGCCAGTAGTATCGGGGATATGTCGGCTGAAGCTTTCTTT.

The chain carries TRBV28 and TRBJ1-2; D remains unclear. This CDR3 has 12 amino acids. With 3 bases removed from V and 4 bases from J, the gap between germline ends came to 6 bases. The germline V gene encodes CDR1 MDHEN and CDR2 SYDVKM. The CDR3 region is CASSFGVYGYTF. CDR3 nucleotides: TGTGCCAGCAGTTTCGGGGTCTATGGCTACACCTTC.

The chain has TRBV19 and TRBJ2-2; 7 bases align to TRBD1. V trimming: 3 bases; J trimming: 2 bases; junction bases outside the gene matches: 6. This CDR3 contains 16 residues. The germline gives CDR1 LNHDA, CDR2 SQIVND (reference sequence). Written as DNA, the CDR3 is TGTGCCAGTAGTATTGGTGGGACAGTTAACACCGGGGAGCTGTTTTTT. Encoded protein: CASSIGGTVNTGELFF.

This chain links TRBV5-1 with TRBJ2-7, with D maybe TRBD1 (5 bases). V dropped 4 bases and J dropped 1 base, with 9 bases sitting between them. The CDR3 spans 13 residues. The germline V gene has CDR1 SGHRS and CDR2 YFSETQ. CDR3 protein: CASSKGSSYEQYF. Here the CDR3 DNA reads TGCGCCAGCAGCAAGGGGTCTTCCTACGAGCAGTACTTC. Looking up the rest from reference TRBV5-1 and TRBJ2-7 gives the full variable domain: KAGVTQTPRYLIKTRGQQVTLSCSPISGHRSVSWYQQTPGQGLQFLFEYFSETQRNKGNFPGRFSGRQFSNSRSEMNVSTLELGDSALYLCASSKGSSYEQYFGPGTRLTVT.

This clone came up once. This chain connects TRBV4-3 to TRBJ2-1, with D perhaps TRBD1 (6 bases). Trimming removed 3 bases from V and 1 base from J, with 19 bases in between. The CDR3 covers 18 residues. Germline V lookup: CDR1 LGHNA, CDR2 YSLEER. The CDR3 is CASSQALQGFESYNEQFF. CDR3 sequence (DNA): TGCGCCAGCAGCCAGGCCTTACAGGGATTTGAGTCCTACAATGAGCAGTTCTTC.

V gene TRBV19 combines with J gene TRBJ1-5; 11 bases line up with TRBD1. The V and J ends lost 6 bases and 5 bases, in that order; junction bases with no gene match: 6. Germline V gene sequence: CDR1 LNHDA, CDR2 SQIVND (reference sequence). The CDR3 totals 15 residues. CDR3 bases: TGTGCCAGTAGAGAGGACAGGGGGCTGTATCAGCCCCAGCATTTT. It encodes CASREDRGLYQPQHF.

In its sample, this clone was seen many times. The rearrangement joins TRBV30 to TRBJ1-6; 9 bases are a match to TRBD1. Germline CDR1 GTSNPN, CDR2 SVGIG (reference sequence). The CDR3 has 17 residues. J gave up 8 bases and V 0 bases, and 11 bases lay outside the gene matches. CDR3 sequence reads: CAWSVLIWDRADSPLHF. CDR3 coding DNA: TGTGCCTGGAGTGTACTTATTTGGGACAGGGCGGATTCACCCCTCCACTTT.